This TCR beta chain derives from a study of control samples from healthy donors and cancer patients (dated by TCRdb to about 2020). The library was made by the immunoSEQ multiplex PCR assay. TCRdb holds this immuneACCESS table with in-frame rearrangements only. Some clones are missing; in checked studies, unresolved V genes explain under half, and the rest has no known cause. In all, the sample holds around 89,000 clones, and 82% of those were seen once. The top ten clones comprise around 9.5% of the sample. V is clipped by 3 bases and J by 4 bases, and the sequence between their germline boundaries is 12 bases long. The CDR3 starts with the cysteine, ends with the phenylalanine, and has 13 residues. Kept here is only the CDR3 DNA, which spans 39 bases and is read in frame from base 1. The germline V gene (reference sequence) sets CDR1 to DFQATT and CDR2 to SNEGSKA. This clone was seen a handful of times. Its binding antigen is unknown. No clone much larger than this one lies a single base away; base qualities are absent.

This receptor chain uses TRBV20-1 and TRBJ1-2; tentative D gene TRBD1, with 6 bases matching. The receptor comes from a woman in her fifties or sixties in good health. Material for sequencing was blood. The DNA reads TGCAGTGCTAGTACAGGGTATATCTATGGCTACACCTTC. Translated, it reads CSASTGYIYGYTF.